The rows below give T cell receptor beta chains drawn from one sample of a study of beta chain features in type 1 diabetes. Assay used: immunoSEQ multiplex PCR; TCRdb lists only in-frame clones, some missing. The table includes hundreds of thousands of clones, approximately 10% detected once. Sequenced sample: naive CD4+ T cells from blood. These receptors came from a young man with type 1 diabetes. Each CDR3 is given with its conserved first and last residue. Fields, in order: CDR3 length, V gene, clone size, CDR3 protein. For some rows the clone size is stated as once, few or many, or as a class when expanded; others skip it.

>14|TRBV7-9|.
CASSLSGSSYEQYF
>14|TRBV7-9|few
CASSSVQGNTEAFF
>14|TRBV2|few
CASSVDRGPYEQYF
>13|TRBV7-3|few
CASSHNKNSPLHF
>13|TRBV7-9|.
CASSWQTDTEAFF
>14|TRBV7-9|few
CASSLTSGEETQYF
>17|TRBV4-3|few
CASSQEGSPRGYYEQYF
>15|TRBV6-5|.
CASRPTGGKDYGYTF
>13|TRBV27|few
CASKSGGVDEQFF
>15|TRBV7-3|few
CASSPSGFLNTEAFF
>14|TRBV7-2|.
CASSLGPGDYGYTF
>15|TRBV6-1|few
CASSGGPGVPYEQYF
>14|TRBV5-4|.
CASSLGIRGDTQYF
>13|TRBV29-1|few
CSVDRGAQETQYF
>16|TRBV5-1|few
CASSLFGTIKGETQYF
>14|TRBV7-9|few
CASSAQGAGTEAFF
>16|TRBV4-2|.
CASSQDQGGPNSPLHF
>14|TRBV28|few
CASRHGGGNQPQHF
>14|TRBV5-1|.
CASSFAGVGQPQHF
>14|TRBV5-1|.
CASGSDRGDEKLFF
>11|TRBV5-4|.
CASSGAGEQFF
>19|TRBV29-1|.
CSVEDFGRGPEVPNYGYTF
>13|TRBV30|few
CAWEQGGNQPQHF
>14|TRBV27|.
CASRPREAANVLTF
>16|TRBV25-1|.
CASSPSGPNPKDTQYF
>15|TRBV9|.
CASSLTGIYWNEQFF
>13|TRBV5-6|.
CASSLGGRDEQFF
>13|TRBV18|few
CASSLSESSGYTF
>16|TRBV7-3|.
CASSLSGGLSYNEQFF
>14|TRBV5-1|.
CASSLVGRNTEAFF